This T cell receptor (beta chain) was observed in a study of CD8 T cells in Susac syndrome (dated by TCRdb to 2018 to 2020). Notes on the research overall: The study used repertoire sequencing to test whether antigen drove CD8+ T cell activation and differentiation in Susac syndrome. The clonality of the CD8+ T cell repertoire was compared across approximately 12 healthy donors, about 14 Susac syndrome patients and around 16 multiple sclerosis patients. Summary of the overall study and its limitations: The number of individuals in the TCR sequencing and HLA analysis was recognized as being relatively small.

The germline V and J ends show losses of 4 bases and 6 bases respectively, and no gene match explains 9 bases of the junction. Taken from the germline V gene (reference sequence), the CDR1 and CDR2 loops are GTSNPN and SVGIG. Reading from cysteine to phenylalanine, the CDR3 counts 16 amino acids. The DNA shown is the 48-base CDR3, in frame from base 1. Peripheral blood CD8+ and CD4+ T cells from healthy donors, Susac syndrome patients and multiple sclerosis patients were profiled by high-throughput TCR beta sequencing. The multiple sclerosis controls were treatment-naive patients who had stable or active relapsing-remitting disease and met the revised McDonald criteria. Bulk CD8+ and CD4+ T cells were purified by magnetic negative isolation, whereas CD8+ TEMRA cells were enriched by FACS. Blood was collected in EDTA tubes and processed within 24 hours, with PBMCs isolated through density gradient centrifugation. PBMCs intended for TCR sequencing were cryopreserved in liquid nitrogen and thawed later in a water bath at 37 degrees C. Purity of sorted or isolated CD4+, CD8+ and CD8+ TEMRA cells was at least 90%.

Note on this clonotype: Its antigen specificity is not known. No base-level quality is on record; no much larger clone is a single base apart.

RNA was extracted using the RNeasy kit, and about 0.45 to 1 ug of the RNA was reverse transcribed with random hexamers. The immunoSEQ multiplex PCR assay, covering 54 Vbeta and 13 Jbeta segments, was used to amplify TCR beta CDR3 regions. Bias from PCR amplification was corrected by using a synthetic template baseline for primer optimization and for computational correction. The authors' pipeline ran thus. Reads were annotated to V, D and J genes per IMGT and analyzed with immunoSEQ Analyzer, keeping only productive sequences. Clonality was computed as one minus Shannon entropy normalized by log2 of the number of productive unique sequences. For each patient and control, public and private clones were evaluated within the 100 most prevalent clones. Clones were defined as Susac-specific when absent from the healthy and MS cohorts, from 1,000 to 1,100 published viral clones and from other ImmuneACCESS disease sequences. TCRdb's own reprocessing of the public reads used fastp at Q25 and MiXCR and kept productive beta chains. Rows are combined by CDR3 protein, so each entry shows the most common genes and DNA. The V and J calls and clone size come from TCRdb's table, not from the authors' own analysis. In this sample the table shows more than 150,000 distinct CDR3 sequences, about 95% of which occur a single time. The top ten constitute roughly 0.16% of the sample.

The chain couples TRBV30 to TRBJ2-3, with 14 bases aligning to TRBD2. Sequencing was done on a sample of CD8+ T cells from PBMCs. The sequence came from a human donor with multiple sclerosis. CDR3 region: CAWTVGLAGGGDTQYF. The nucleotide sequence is TGTGCCTGGACTGTAGGACTAGCGGGGGGTGGGGATACGCAGTATTTT.